This T cell receptor (beta chain) was recorded in a study of CD8 T cells in ankylosing spondylitis. Study-wide points: Disease-linked clones were CD8+ and relatively rare in peripheral blood.

This CDR3 has 15 amino acids. CDR1 is SGHRS, CDR2 YFSETQ, per germline. Between the trimmed V and J ends, which lost 4 bases and 7 bases, there was a span of 17 bases. This clonotype was counted at least ten times. Its specificity is not known. Researchers built TCR beta libraries using quantitative 5'-RACE with molecular barcodes. Each CDR3 protein is one row after TCRdb ran MiXCR on the 5' RACE reads. The sample lists about 190,000 distinct CDR3 sequences, 10% to 15% occurring once. Sequenced sample: blood, either unsorted or a sorted T cell fraction (not recorded which). The chain recombines TRBV5-1 with TRBJ2-2; TRBD1 might be the D (5 bases). The clonotype comes from a female donor with ankylosing spondylitis or in good health (not recorded which). The CDR3 reads CASSARATQDGELFF. The CDR3 DNA follows: TGCGCCAGCAGCGCACGGGCCACACAGGACGGGGAGCTGTTTTTT. The variable domain in full, completed from reference TRBV5-1 and TRBJ2-2, reads KAGVTQTPRYLIKTRGQQVTLSCSPISGHRSVSWYQQTPGQGLQFLFEYFSETQRNKGNFPGRFSGRQFSNSRSEMNVSTLELGDSALYLCASSARATQDGELFFGEGSRLTVL.